Listed here is a single T cell receptor (beta chain). The antigen is not known. This specimen includes other DNA sequences encoding the same CDR3. The data were obtained in a study of shared clonotypes between healthy human individuals. Study observations and caveats: Compared with memory subsets, naive subsets generally had larger estimated richness.

CDR1 and CDR2 from the germline V gene are MNHEY and SMNVEV (reference sequence). The CDR3 consists of 13 residues. The ends were cut back, 3 bases at V and 1 base at J, with 7 bases in the middle. Naive CD8 isolation took CD45RO-negative cells positively selected for CCR7 and excluded terminally differentiated effector memory CD45RA+ cells. TCRdb's copy holds only in-frame clones and misses some; the assay was immunoSEQ multiplex PCR. The sample comprises about 870,000 clones, approximately 92% of which are singletons, and about 24% rests with the top ten. Sequencing input: naive CD8+ T cells sorted from blood. This receptor was obtained from a man in his thirties or forties in good health. The V gene is TRBV27, the J gene TRBJ2-7, with D perhaps matching TRBD2 (5 bases). The CDR3 region is CASSFGVSYEQYF. The CDR3 region has the DNA TGTGCCAGCAGTTTCGGGGTATCCTACGAGCAGTACTTC.